This T cell receptor beta chain is from a study of blood T cell repertoires in COVID-19. Across the study: The United States, Italy and Spain supplied acute and convalescent COVID-19 samples. PBMCs, B-cell-depleted T cells, or T cells provided the cDNA or gDNA that made up the material.

The V end was cut by 10 bases, the J end by 4 bases, with 11 bases between. The germline V gene has CDR1 MNHEY and CDR2 SVGAGI. This CDR3 is 13 amino acids long. Per the study methods: For nucleated cells, counts were estimated from reference gene primer amplification. Clones were sequenced by immunoSEQ multiplex PCR, and TCRdb holds only the in-frame ones, with some missing. V, J and clone size were drawn from that table, and D and trimming were deduced from the DNA. The sample comprises about 54,000 clones, 88% of which are singletons, and 3% to 3.5% rests with the top ten. This TCR derives from a human donor in a cohort sampled during active COVID-19. Material: peripheral blood. The genes are TRBV6-5 and TRBJ1-6, with D possibly being TRBD1 (5 bases). CDR3: CATRGGYNSPLHF. The CDR3, as DNA: TGTGCCACGCGGGGCGGATATAATTCACCCCTCCACTTT.